This TCR beta chain was observed in a study of cytomegalovirus exposure and HLA in healthy donors. On the study more broadly: The roughly 660 first-cohort repertoires shared a platform with the 130 or so validation repertoires, as reported in a later analysis. Study-level points and caveats: Through in vitro validation, three CMV-associated chains were shown to be specific for CMV antigens. Investigators reported approximately 150 TCR beta chains as tied to cytomegalovirus.

Concerning this clone: Its antigen is unknown.

Assay used: immunoSEQ multiplex PCR; TCRdb lists only in-frame clones, some missing. The top ten clones hold approximately 1.5% of a sample with 150,000 to 200,000 clones, roughly 86% of them seen once. V lost 4 bases and J lost 4; bases outside the gene matches: 3. The CDR3 runs to 13 residues. The germline V gene has CDR1 KGHSH and CDR2 LQKENI. The chain links TRBV18 to TRBJ1-2; 7 bases line up with TRBD1. The sample was PBMCs. The sequence was obtained from a woman in her late teens or twenties in good health and CMV-seronegative. The CDR3 protein is CASSQDRSYGYTF. CDR3 sequence (DNA): TGTGCCAGCTCACAGGACAGGTCCTATGGCTACACCTTC.